This T cell receptor beta chain derives from a study of T cell repertoires in cytomegalovirus infection. This clonotype was counted between two and nine times. Antigen specificity is unknown. Broader study findings: Frequencies of public TCR beta families were cumulated, and this identified carriers of CMV plus the relevant HLA.

V lost 4 bases and J 2 bases, leaving 16 bases between the germline ends. The CDR3 runs 15 residues. Germline lookup yields CDR1 SGHRS and CDR2 YFSETQ. Via MiXCR, TCRdb re-called the reads, giving one row per CDR3 protein. The table includes approximately 50,000 distinct CDR3 sequences, 15% to 20% detected once. The TCR sequence derives from a human donor in good health (CMV status not recorded). Some clones in this sample may be carry-over from other donors' samples. The specimen comprised CD8+ T cells from cultured PBMCs, sampled from culture after CMV antigen stimulation. V gene TRBV5-1 combines with J gene TRBJ2-7, with unresolved D. CDR3 nucleotide sequence: TGCGCCAGCAGCAGACTTCGCGAGGACCCCTACGAGCAGTACTTC. Its protein is CASSRLREDPYEQYF.